These 11 T cell receptor beta chains were all obtained from the same sample, sequenced in a study of somatic mutations in cytotoxic T cells in rheumatoid arthritis. Assay used: immunoSEQ multiplex PCR; TCRdb lists only in-frame clones, some missing. The data hold approximately 8,200 clones, with more than 65% observed a single time. The sequenced sample was CD8+ T cells sorted from blood. Receptors were obtained from an adult with rheumatoid arthritis.

The rearrangement uses TRBV10-3 and TRBJ2-5; a possible D gene is TRBD2 (6 bases). The CDR3 has 12 amino acids. CDR1 is ENHRY and CDR2 is SYGVKD in the germline V gene. Deletions cut 10 bases from V and 4 bases from J, with 13 bases between. CDR3 sequence (DNA): TGTGCCACCGGACTAAGTATAGAGACCCAGTACTTC. This sequence encodes CATGLSIETQYF.

The rearrangement links TRBV9 to TRBJ2-2; TRBD2 agrees at 10 bases. The CDR3 runs to 17 residues. CDR1 is SGDLS, CDR2 YYNGEE, per germline. Unmatched junction bases numbered 9, after V lost 3 bases and J lost 4 bases. CDR3 nucleotide sequence: TGTGCCAGCAGCGACGGGACTAGCGCGGCACTCACCGGGGAGCTGTTTTTT. This translates into CASSDGTSAALTGELFF.

J is TRBJ2-2 and V is TRBV9; possibly TRBD2 for D (5 bases). The V end lost 3 bases, the J end lost 6 bases, and 12 bases lay between the germline ends. Germline V gene lookup returns CDR1 SGDLS and CDR2 YYNGEE. The CDR3 consists of 14 residues. The CDR3 sequence: CASSGTPGAGELFF. The DNA for the CDR3 is TGTGCCAGCAGCGGGACCCCCGGGGCCGGGGAGCTGTTTTTT.

The chain employs TRBV5-6 and TRBJ2-7; TRBD2 matches 12 bases. Per the germline V gene, CDR1 is SGHDT and CDR2 is YYEEEE. The CDR3 loop spans 18 amino acids. Unmatched junction bases numbered 11, after V lost 4 bases and J lost 0 bases. The CDR3 spells CASSLGLAGAASSYEQYF. Here the CDR3 DNA reads TGTGCCAGCAGCCTGGGACTAGCGGGTGCCGCAAGCTCCTACGAGCAGTACTTC.

The gene calls are TRBV5-4 and TRBJ2-4, with 10 nucleotides matching TRBD1. Germline CDR1 and CDR2: SGHNT and YYREEE (reference sequence). Trimming at V came to 2 bases and at J to 0 bases, leaving 2 bases not matched to a gene. CDR3 length: 16 amino acids. CDR3 sequence reads: CASSFGTGVAKNIQYF. Written as DNA, the CDR3 is TGTGCCAGCAGCTTTGGGACAGGGGTAGCCAAAAACATTCAGTACTTC. Supplemented by reference TRBV5-4 and TRBJ2-4, the full variable domain reads ETGVTQSPTHLIKTRGQQVTLRCSSQSGHNTVSWYQQALGQGPQFIFQYYREEENGRGNFPPRFSGLQFPNYSSELNVNALELDDSALYLCASSFGTGVAKNIQYFGAGTRLSVL.

This chain connects TRBV11-2 to TRBJ1-1; 9 nucleotides agree with TRBD1. The CDR3 is made up of 15 amino acids. The junction had 8 bases not matched to a gene; V was cut back by 5 bases and J by 4 bases. Looked up from germline, CDR1 is SGHAT and CDR2 is FQNNGV. As DNA, the CDR3 is TGTGCCAGCAGCCCCGGGACAGGGAGAGTCACTGAAGCTTTCTTT. Translated, it gives CASSPGTGRVTEAFF.

The chain uses TRBV29-1 and TRBJ2-7; 12 nucleotides line up with TRBD2. Germline-derived CDR1 and CDR2 are SQVTM and ANQGSEA. CDR3 length equals 15 residues. V lost 0 bases and J lost 6; bases outside the gene matches: 6. The CDR3 nucleotides are TGCAGCGTTGAAGAGGTGACTAGCGGGAGTGGCGAGCAGTACTTC. Amino acids: CSVEEVTSGSGEQYF.

This clone showed up just once. V gene TRBV11-2 combines with J gene TRBJ1-6; no definite D call. V was pared by 2 bases and J by 7 bases, with 15 bases between. Germline CDR1 and CDR2: SGHAT and FQNNGV. The CDR3 runs to 16 residues. The CDR3 region is CASSLLWGERNSPLHF. CDR3 sequence (DNA): TGTGCCAGCAGCTTACTGTGGGGTGAAAGGAATTCACCCCTCCACTTT.

The chain couples TRBV5-6 to TRBJ2-5, with 9 bases identical to TRBD1. From germline, CDR1 is SGHDT and CDR2 YYEEEE. The CDR3 length is 15 residues. Trimming removed 0 bases from V and 6 bases from J; junction bases left unmatched: 6. The CDR3 coding sequence is TGTGCCAGCAGCTTGGGAACAGGGGGCGTGAAGACCCAGTACTTC. Its translation is CASSLGTGGVKTQYF.

The chain carries TRBV28 and TRBJ2-3, with a tentative D call TRBD2 (6 bases). CDR3 length equals 14 residues. With 6 bases removed from V and 0 bases from J, the gap between germline ends came to 10 bases. The germline V gene encodes CDR1 MDHEN and CDR2 SYDVKM. CDR3: CASSPSVSTDTQYF. In DNA, the CDR3 is TGTGCCAGCAGCCCTAGCGTGAGCACAGATACGCAGTATTTT.

The chain combines TRBV5-1 with TRBJ2-1, with D maybe TRBD1 (6 bases). V gave up 0 bases and J gave up 4 bases, with 11 bases separating them. The length of the CDR3 is 15 residues. Per the germline V gene, CDR1 is SGHRS and CDR2 is YFSETQ. This CDR3 is CASSLARGLYNEQFF. CDR3 sequence (DNA): TGCGCCAGCAGCTTGGCCAGGGGCTTATACAATGAGCAGTTCTTC. The entire variable domain, with the rest obtained from reference TRBV5-1 and TRBJ2-1, is as follows: KAGVTQTPRYLIKTRGQQVTLSCSPISGHRSVSWYQQTPGQGLQFLFEYFSETQRNKGNFPGRFSGRQFSNSRSEMNVSTLELGDSALYLCASSLARGLYNEQFFGPGTRLTVL.